Each of the 6 T cell receptor beta chains below was sequenced from the same sample in a study of T-cell memory formation after mild COVID-19. TCRdb reprocessed the 5' RACE reads with MiXCR, giving one entry per CDR3 protein. The sample lists about 360,000 distinct CDR3 sequences, 10% to 15% occurring once. The sequenced sample was PBMCs or a T cell subset sorted from them (not recorded which). Receptors originate from a man between 18 and 35 years old who had mild COVID-19 (a few samples of this study predate the infection). Cell type and time point are not known.

V and J are TRBV15 and TRBJ1-1, with D possibly matching TRBD1 (5 bases). The V gene lost 6 bases and the J gene lost 5 bases, with 16 bases spanning the gap. The length of the CDR3 is 14 residues. In germline, CDR1 is LNHNV, CDR2 YYDKDF (reference sequence). The CDR3 sequence: CATRNSGWGTEAFF. The CDR3 nucleotides read TGTGCCACCAGGAATTCAGGGTGGGGGACTGAAGCTTTCTTT.

This chain links TRBV29-1 with TRBJ2-2, with a weak D call TRBD2 (5 bases). V was clipped by 7 bases and J by 5 bases, with 14 bases between them. The CDR3 length is 13 residues. CDR1 is SQVTM and CDR2 is ANQGSEA in the germline V gene. In nucleotides, the CDR3 is TGCAGCGGGCGGGCTCCGAGGACCGGGGAGCTGTTTTTT. It translates to CSGRAPRTGELFF.

The CDR3 here is CASAIAGGPQGQYV. In DNA, the CDR3 is TGTGCCAGCGCAATAGCGGGGGGCCCCCAAGGGCAGTACGTC. This chain uses TRBV7-8 with TRBJ2-7, with 10 positions matching TRBD2. This CDR3 has 14 amino acids. Trimming at V came to 8 bases and at J to 9 bases, leaving 13 bases not matched to a gene. The germline V gene has CDR1 SGHVS and CDR2 FQNEAQ.

The V and J genes are TRBV5-5 and TRBJ2-5; no reliable D call. Germline values: CDR1 SGHKS, CDR2 YYEKEE (reference sequence). The CDR3 has 14 residues. Deletions cut 2 bases from V and 3 bases from J, with 11 bases between. CDR3 sequence (DNA): TGTGCCAGCAGCTTCGTACAGTGGGAAGAGACCCAGTACTTC. It yields the protein CASSFVQWEETQYF.

This clonotype showed up many times. The rearrangement uses TRBV3-1 and TRBJ1-5; a weak D match, TRBD1 (5 bases). CDR1 and CDR2 from the germline V gene are LGHDT and YNNKEL (reference sequence). V gave up 4 bases and J gave up 4 bases, with 11 bases separating them. CDR3 size: 14 residues. In DNA, the CDR3 is TGTGCCAGCAGCCCATATGGGGGAAATCAGCCCCAGCATTTT. This sequence encodes CASSPYGGNQPQHF.

Ten or more counts support this clonotype. The gene calls are TRBV7-9 and TRBJ2-1, with 9 bases matching TRBD2. The CDR3 spans 16 residues. Germline V CDR1 and CDR2: SEHNR, FQNEAQ (reference sequence). V lost 5 bases to trimming and J lost 6 bases; unmatched junction nucleotides: 11. The CDR3 here is CASSTTGLAIPNEQFF. The DNA for the CDR3 is TGTGCCAGCAGCACAACGGGACTAGCTATTCCCAATGAGCAGTTCTTC.